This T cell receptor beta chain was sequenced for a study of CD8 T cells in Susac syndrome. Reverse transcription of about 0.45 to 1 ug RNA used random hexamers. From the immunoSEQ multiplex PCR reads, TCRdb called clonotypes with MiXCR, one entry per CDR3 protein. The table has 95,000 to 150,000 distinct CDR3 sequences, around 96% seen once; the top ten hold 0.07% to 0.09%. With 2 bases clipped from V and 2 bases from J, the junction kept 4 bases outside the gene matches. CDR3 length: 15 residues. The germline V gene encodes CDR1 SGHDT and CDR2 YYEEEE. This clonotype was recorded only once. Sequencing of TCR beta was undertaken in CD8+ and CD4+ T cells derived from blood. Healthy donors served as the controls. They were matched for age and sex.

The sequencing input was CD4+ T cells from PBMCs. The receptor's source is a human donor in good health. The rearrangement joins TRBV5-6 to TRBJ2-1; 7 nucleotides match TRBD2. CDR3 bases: TGTGCCAGCAGCTTCTGGGGGGGGACCTACAATGAGCAGTTCTTC. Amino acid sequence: CASSFWGGTYNEQFF.